The clone carrying this T cell receptor (beta chain) was detected many times. CDR1 is LGHDT and CDR2 is YNNKEL in the germline V gene (reference sequence). V was clipped by 7 bases and J by 3 bases, with 12 bases between them. This CDR3 has 14 amino acids. This specimen belongs to a study of regulatory T cells in long-lasting Graves disease. Both iRepertoire HTBI primers and Arm-PCR of CDR3 regions were used to build the TCR beta libraries. Each CDR3 protein is one row after TCRdb ran MiXCR on the multiplex PCR reads. The sample records approximately 270,000 distinct CDR3 sequences, around 19% being singletons. Time point meaning: newly diagnosed GD, antithyroid drugs for less than 3 months. Generation of the TCR library employed RNA extracted from PBMCs. The sample also formed part of further work on T cells in Graves' hyperthyroidism and ophthalmopathy.

The chain links TRBV3-1 to TRBJ2-2; TRBD1 or TRBD2 may be the D gene (6 bases each). The sequenced sample was peripheral blood mononuclear cells (PBMCs), obtained at new diagnosis, from a patient treated with antithyroid drugs. The source of this sequence is a woman between 25 and 40 years old with Graves disease. CDR3 amino acids: CASTPRGDTGELFF. The CDR3 DNA reads TGTGCCAGCACCCCAAGGGGGGACACCGGGGAGCTGTTTTTT.